This T cell receptor (beta chain) was retrieved from a study of blood T cell repertoires in COVID-19. The CDR3 runs to 16 residues. In germline, CDR1 is SGDLS, CDR2 YYNGEE. Trimming removed 4 bases from V and 7 bases from J; junction bases left unmatched: 13. Libraries were prepared by immunoSEQ multiplex PCR; TCRdb keeps only in-frame clonotypes and omits some of them. In the table there are some 87,000 clones, less than 85% of which are singletons. The receptor was isolated from a human donor in a cohort sampled during active COVID-19. The sequenced sample consisted of peripheral blood. The rearrangement joins TRBV9 to TRBJ2-1; TRBD2 matches at 8 bases. CDR3 sequence (DNA): TGTGCCAGCAGCTCGCGGGGGGACGGGTTACTAAATGAGCAGTTCTTC. Translated, it gives CASSSRGDGLLNEQFF.